This TCR beta chain derives from a study of technical replicates of blood from a handful of donors. TCRdb's copy holds only in-frame clones and misses some; the assay was immunoSEQ multiplex PCR. The sample carries about 78,000 clones, approximately 95% recorded once. Germline CDR1 SGHTA, CDR2 FQGNSA. The V end lost 5 bases, the J end lost 3 bases, and 17 bases lay between the germline ends. The length of the CDR3 is 15 residues. The sequence was collected from a human donor in good health. The chain has TRBV7-2 and TRBJ2-7, with a weak D call TRBD2 (6 bases). Sequencing input: T cells isolated from PBMCs. The CDR3 nucleotides read TGTGCCAGCAGCCCCTATGGCGGGAAAGGCTACGAGCAGTACTTC. This codes for CASSPYGGKGYEQYF.